Below are 5 T cell receptor beta chains sequenced from a single sample in a study of Ad26.COV2.S vaccination and SARS-CoV-2 variants. Libraries were prepared by immunoSEQ multiplex PCR; TCRdb keeps only in-frame clonotypes and omits some of them. The sample records fewer than 400,000 clones, 70% to 90% being singletons. Noted treatment: roughly 19 received Ad26.COV2.S at low or high dose, single or two shots; roughly five received placebo; per-sample allocation not given. On day 63 after the first injection, vaccine and placebo recipients gave samples. Sequencing used peripheral blood, obtained in a trial of Ad26.COV2.S vaccine versus placebo. All receptors derive from a person between 18 and 65 years old who received the Ad26.COV2.S COVID-19 vaccine or a placebo.

The rearrangement uses TRBV7-9 and TRBJ2-7; 9 bases line up with TRBD1. Per the germline V gene, CDR1 is SEHNR and CDR2 is FQNEAQ (reference sequence). CDR3 length: 19 residues. The ends lost 3 bases at V and 3 bases at J; junction bases unmatched: 18. CDR3 amino acids: CASSFGGRSGTGNFYEQYF. Written as DNA, the CDR3 is TGTGCCAGCAGCTTCGGGGGGCGTTCCGGGACAGGGAATTTCTACGAGCAGTACTTC. The complete variable domain, with remaining parts taken from reference TRBV7-9 and TRBJ2-7, reads DTGVSQNPRHKITKRGQNVTFRCDPISEHNRLYWYRQTLGQGPEFLTYFQNEAQLEKSRLLSDRFSAERPKGSFSTLEIQRTEQGDSAMYLCASSFGGRSGTGNFYEQYFGPGTRLTVT.

CDR3 nucleotides: TGTGCCAGCTCACCGAGTCAGGGGGAAGCTTTCTTT. Its protein is CASSPSQGEAFF. This chain links TRBV18 with TRBJ1-1, with D tentatively TRBD1 (6 bases). CDR3 length equals 12 residues. V was pared by 3 bases and J by 8 bases, with 10 bases between. Germline V gene lookup returns CDR1 KGHSH and CDR2 LQKENI.

J is TRBJ1-2 and V is TRBV27, with D maybe TRBD1 (5 bases). The germline V gene encodes CDR1 MNHEY and CDR2 SMNVEV (reference sequence). Trimming cost V 4 bases and J 4 bases, with 10 bases left between them. This CDR3 region has 13 residues. CDR3 coding DNA: TGTGCCAGCAGTTCGGGGCCCGGCTATGGCTACACCTTC. Translated: CASSSGPGYGYTF.

The chain links TRBV28 to TRBJ2-7, with D perhaps matching TRBD1 (6 bases). Trimming cost V 7 bases and J 7 bases, with 17 bases left between them. The germline gives CDR1 MDHEN, CDR2 SYDVKM. This CDR3 comprises 13 residues. In DNA form, the CDR3 reads TGTGCCAGCACCTCCGGCCCAGGGGATGAGCAGTACTTC. Residues: CASTSGPGDEQYF.

The CDR3 here is CASSPPPGQGKGNTEAFF. CDR3 DNA sequence: TGTGCCAGCAGCCCGCCCCCTGGACAGGGGAAGGGGAACACTGAAGCTTTCTTT. The chain couples TRBV3-1 (or the pseudogene TRBV3-2) to TRBJ1-1; TRBD1 matches at 9 bases. Germline assignment: CDR1 LGHDT and CDR2 YNNKEL (reference sequence). After removal of 4 bases from V and 1 base from J, the junction contained 13 bases not matched to a gene. This CDR3 is 18 amino acids long.